Shown below are 9 T cell receptor beta chains from a single sample sequenced in a study of early T cells in non-severe SARS-CoV-2 infection. TCRdb ran MiXCR on the 5' RACE reads and lists one entry per CDR3 protein. The repertoire holds 63,000 or so distinct CDR3 sequences, with more than 9.5% as singletons. The sample consisted of whole blood, taken at baseline. These receptors were collected from an adult who was a healthcare worker with PCR-confirmed SARS-CoV-2 infection or an uninfected control (not recorded which).

This clonotype has more than one count but fewer than ten. The rearrangement links TRBV7-3 to TRBJ2-3; D not certain. Germline assignment: CDR1 SGHTA and CDR2 FQGTGA. This CDR3 spans 13 amino acids. V was trimmed by 2 bases and J by 4 bases, leaving 7 bases between them. The CDR3 reads CASSLQYADTQYF. The CDR3, as DNA: TGTGCCAGCAGCTTACAATACGCAGATACGCAGTATTTT.

CDR3 nucleotide sequence: TGTGCCAGCAGCAAGGACAGGGGGTCAGATACGCAGTATTTT. It translates to CASSKDRGSDTQYF. The chain couples TRBV11-1 to TRBJ2-3, with 10 bases aligning to TRBD1. J lost 4 bases, V lost 5 bases, and 3 bases had no gene match. CDR3 length: 14 amino acids. Per the germline V gene, CDR1 is SGHAT and CDR2 is FQDESV (reference sequence).

This clonotype was counted only a few times. This chain uses TRBV11-1 with TRBJ2-7; D remains unclear. The CDR3 covers 15 residues. The germline V gene has CDR1 SGHAT and CDR2 FQDESV (reference sequence). Trimming pared 0 bases from V and 0 bases from J, leaving 9 bases between. Here the CDR3 DNA reads TGTGCCAGCAGCTTAGCTGATCGCGGCTCCTACGAGCAGTACTTC. This gives the protein CASSLADRGSYEQYF.

This clonotype was picked up many times. This chain joins TRBV2 and TRBJ2-1, with D perhaps TRBD2 (6 bases). Trimming stripped 4 bases from V and 0 bases from J, with 10 bases between. This CDR3 comprises 15 residues. From germline, CDR1 is SNHLY and CDR2 FYNNEI. CDR3 DNA: TGTGCCAGCAGTGGGGACTCGAGCTCCTACAATGAGCAGTTCTTC. It translates to CASSGDSSSYNEQFF.

This clonotype was seen ten or more times. The V and J genes are TRBV5-1 and TRBJ1-1, with 10 bases aligning to TRBD1. The V gene's germline CDR1 is SGHRS and CDR2 YFSETQ. The CDR3 is 13 residues long. V gave up 7 bases and J gave up 3 bases; unmatched junction bases: 3. The CDR3 region has the DNA TGCGCCAGCTGGACAGGGGGGGACACTGAAGCTTTCTTT. This codes for CASWTGGDTEAFF.

The gene calls are TRBV5-4 and TRBJ2-1, with 7 bases matching TRBD2. In germline, CDR1 is SGHNT, CDR2 YYREEE (reference sequence). The trim removed 0 bases at V and 0 bases at J, leaving 0 bases unmatched. The CDR3 consists of 15 residues. The CDR3 protein is CASSLGGGSYNEQFF. As DNA, the CDR3 is TGTGCCAGCAGCTTGGGCGGGGGCTCCTACAATGAGCAGTTCTTC. The variable domain in full, with the rest retrieved from reference TRBV5-4 and TRBJ2-1, is ETGVTQSPTHLIKTRGQQVTLRCSSQSGHNTVSWYQQALGQGPQFIFQYYREEENGRGNFPPRFSGLQFPNYSSELNVNALELDDSALYLCASSLGGGSYNEQFFGPGTRLTVL.

In its sample, this clonotype was seen many times. The chain uses TRBV18 and TRBJ2-3; no definite D call. The V gene lost 2 bases and the J gene lost 2 bases, with 5 bases spanning the gap. Germline values: CDR1 KGHSH, CDR2 LQKENI. This CDR3 has 13 residues. The CDR3 sequence is CASSPSLTDTQYF. CDR3 nucleotide sequence: TGTGCCAGCTCACCATCTCTCACAGATACGCAGTATTTT.

This clonotype was counted only a few times. The V call is TRBV18, the J call TRBJ2-7; D is unclear. The CDR3 has 14 residues. The germline V gene encodes CDR1 KGHSH and CDR2 LQKENI. Trimming removed 5 bases at V and 3 bases at J, with 14 bases between. The CDR3 bases are TGTGCCAGCTCAGTAGGTTCACCCCTCTACGAGCAGTACTTC. It translates to CASSVGSPLYEQYF.

This clonotype was counted many times. This sequence joins TRBV18 and TRBJ1-2; tentative D call: TRBD1 (5 bases). This CDR3 region has 14 residues. Germline V CDR1 and CDR2: KGHSH, LQKENI. The V end lost 3 bases, the J end lost 2 bases, and 10 bases lay between the germline ends. The CDR3 protein is CASSPLDRNYGYTF. The CDR3 bases are TGTGCCAGCTCACCGCTCGACAGAAACTATGGCTACACCTTC.